The entry that follows covers one T cell receptor beta chain sequence. What it recognizes is unknown. This sample stems from a study of T cell responses to AZD1222 COVID-19 vaccine. Researchers grouped second doses given at about 4 or about 12 weeks into one pool. TCRdb's copy holds only in-frame clones and misses some; the assay was immunoSEQ multiplex PCR. Of about 160,000 clones in the sample, around 92% were seen once. Study outcomes and limitations: The donor group comprised mostly white British people and more females; the analysis possibly underestimated clonal diversity. Among vaccine-associated CD4 TCRs, coverage spanned spike, with dominance at 160-218 and 743-854.

The CDR3 totals 15 residues. Trimming removed 0 bases from V and 7 bases from J; junction bases left unmatched: 8. Germline CDR1 and CDR2: SNHLY and FYNNEI. The chain uses TRBV2 and TRBJ2-7, with TRBD1 matching over 8 bases. This TCR derives from an adult who received the AZD1222 COVID-19 vaccine. Sequencing was performed on peripheral blood, taken 28 days after the second AZD1222 dose. The CDR3 DNA follows: TGTGCCAGCAGTGAAGCAGGTGCAGGGGGCGGGGAGCAGTACTTC. Encoded protein: CASSEAGAGGGEQYF.